This entry lists 30 T cell receptor beta chains sequenced from one sample in a study of cytomegalovirus exposure and HLA in healthy donors. The PCR employed 60 Vbeta primers together with 13 Jbeta primers. Profiling relied on immunoSEQ multiplex PCR, and the TCRdb table lists in-frame clones only, not all of them. Among about 250,000 clones listed, roughly 70% were seen once. Material: PBMCs. These receptors all stem from a female donor in good health and CMV-seronegative.

The chain joins TRBV7-9 to TRBJ2-5; tentatively, D is TRBD2 (6 bases). Trimming left V 5 bases short and J 2 bases short, with 12 bases between. The CDR3 consists of 14 residues. Germline assignment: CDR1 SEHNR and CDR2 FQNEAQ (reference sequence). CDR3 DNA: TGTGCCAGCAGCCTCCGACTAGGACAAGAGACCCAGTACTTC. This codes for CASSLRLGQETQYF.

The V gene is TRBV13, the J gene TRBJ2-7, with 10 bases fitting TRBD2. Germline V gene data show CDR1 as PRHDT and CDR2 as FYEKMQ (reference sequence). CDR3 length equals 14 residues. V trimming: 8 bases; J trimming: 2 bases; junction bases outside the gene matches: 6. The CDR3 sequence: CASAGTSEAYEQYF. The CDR3 DNA reads TGTGCCAGCGCCGGGACTAGCGAGGCCTACGAGCAGTACTTC.

The rearrangement joins TRBV5-1 to TRBJ2-7, with 8 bases fitting TRBD2. This CDR3 comprises 13 residues. Germline V lookup: CDR1 SGHRS, CDR2 YFSETQ. V was clipped by 6 bases and J by 5 bases; unmatched bases: 7. The CDR3 nucleotides are TGCGCCAGCAACGGGGGGGCGGGGGACGAGCAGTACTTC. Protein product: CASNGGAGDEQYF.

This rearrangement joins TRBV11-3 to TRBJ1-1; D remains ambiguous. V lost 7 bases and J lost 4, with 22 bases in between. The germline gives CDR1 SGHNT, CDR2 YENEEA. CDR3 length: 16 residues. The CDR3 loop reads CASTFKRAFWPTEAFF. CDR3 DNA: TGTGCCAGCACCTTTAAGAGGGCTTTCTGGCCCACTGAAGCTTTCTTT.

The gene calls are TRBV7-3 and TRBJ1-5, with 7 bases identical to TRBD1. Germline CDR1 SGHTA, CDR2 FQGTGA. With 1 base clipped from V and 5 bases from J, the junction kept 5 bases outside the gene matches. This CDR3 contains 15 residues. For the CDR3, the DNA is TGTGCCAGCAGCTTAAGACAGGGCTATTATCAGCCCCAGCATTTT. This translates into CASSLRQGYYQPQHF.

In its sample, this clone was seen once. The chain has TRBV7-8 and TRBJ2-1; D gene unclear. The CDR3 has 15 residues. V dropped 5 bases and J dropped 4 bases, with 15 bases sitting between them. The germline CDR1 and CDR2 sequences are SGHVS and FQNEAQ. The chain's CDR3 is CASSPTPRGYNEQFF. CDR3 sequence (DNA): TGTGCCAGCAGCCCAACCCCCCGAGGATACAATGAGCAGTTCTTC.

In the case of this clone: One end of the junction does not line up with germline, which may come from a read error. The rearrangement uses TRBV7-9 and TRBJ2-7, with 9 bases aligning to TRBD1. The CDR3 spans 14 residues. Germline V lookup: CDR1 SEHNR, CDR2 FQNEAQ (reference sequence). This CDR3 reads CSSSYRDREDEQYF. Here the CDR3 DNA reads TGTTCCAGCAGCTACAGGGACAGGGAGGACGAGCAGTACTTC.

This chain uses TRBV29-1 with TRBJ2-3; D unclear. V was clipped by 7 bases and J by 0 bases, with 11 bases between them. The CDR3 runs to 13 residues. Germline assignment: CDR1 SQVTM and CDR2 ANQGSEA. CDR3 protein: CSAYPESTDTQYF. CDR3 in DNA: TGCAGCGCCTACCCCGAGAGCACAGATACGCAGTATTTT.

This sequence joins TRBV11-3 and TRBJ2-5, with 7 bases identical to TRBD2. The CDR3 sequence is 15 residues long. The trim removed 5 bases at V and 3 bases at J, leaving 9 bases unmatched. Germline V gene lookup returns CDR1 SGHNT and CDR2 YENEEA. CDR3 coding DNA: TGTGCCAGCAGCAATGTGCGGGGGAAGGAAGAGACCCAGTACTTC. Protein product: CASSNVRGKEETQYF.

This chain connects TRBV7-9 to TRBJ2-1, with TRBD2 matching over 8 bases. CDR1 and CDR2 from the germline V gene are SEHNR and FQNEAQ (reference sequence). The junction had 2 bases not matched to a gene; V was cut back by 1 base and J by 0 bases. This CDR3 is built from 16 residues. The CDR3, as DNA: TGTGCCAGCAGCTTAGGCGGGAGGAGCTCCTACAATGAGCAGTTCTTC. It specifies CASSLGGRSSYNEQFF.

V is TRBV5-1 and J is TRBJ1-1, with D perhaps TRBD1 (6 bases). CDR1 SGHRS and CDR2 YFSETQ come from the germline V gene. Deletions cut 1 base from V and 1 base from J, with 8 bases between. The CDR3 extends over 14 amino acids. CDR3 sequence: CASSLPTGNTEAFF. The CDR3 nucleotides read TGCGCCAGCAGCTTGCCGACAGGGAACACTGAAGCTTTCTTT.

This sequence joins TRBV2 and TRBJ2-5; the match to TRBD2 covers 10 bases. J gave up 11 bases and V 8 bases, and 11 bases lay outside the gene matches. CDR3 length: 13 amino acids. Germline V CDR1 and CDR2: SNHLY, FYNNEI. CDR3 amino acids: CASFVGLATKQYF. The CDR3 region has the DNA TGTGCCAGCTTCGTGGGACTAGCGACGAAGCAGTACTTC.

The V and J genes are TRBV9 and TRBJ1-2; 9 bases fit TRBD1. J was trimmed by 7 bases and V by 8 bases; bases with no gene match: 6. The CDR3 contains 12 residues. Per germline, CDR1 SGDLS and CDR2 YYNGEE. The CDR3 bases are TGTGCCAGTGAACAGGGGGCGGCTGGCTACACCTTC. It translates to CASEQGAAGYTF.

The genes are TRBV27 and TRBJ2-7; 7 nucleotides align to TRBD1. This CDR3 is built from 14 residues. Germline CDR1 MNHEY, CDR2 SMNVEV (reference sequence). Trimming removed 6 bases from V and 0 bases from J; junction bases left unmatched: 5. CDR3 sequence (DNA): TGTGCCAGCAGAGGACAGGCGTTCTCCTACGAGCAGTACTTC. Its translation: CASRGQAFSYEQYF.

The CDR3 spells CASSHELYGELFF. The DNA of the CDR3 is TGTGCCAGCAGCCACGAGTTGTACGGGGAGCTGTTTTTT. The V gene is TRBV7-6, the J gene TRBJ2-2; the D is unclear. The ends were cut back, 5 bases at V and 7 bases at J, with 11 bases in the middle. This CDR3 has 13 amino acids. Germline V gene sequence: CDR1 SGHVS, CDR2 FNYEAQ.

The chain joins TRBV5-4 to TRBJ1-2; D is possibly TRBD1 (6 bases). Deletions cut 2 bases from V and 4 bases from J, with 12 bases between. CDR3 length: 14 residues. Looked up from germline, CDR1 is SGHNT and CDR2 is YYREEE (reference sequence). CDR3 loop: CASSFTGLGYGYTF. The CDR3 DNA reads TGTGCCAGCAGCTTCACAGGGCTGGGCTATGGCTACACCTTC.

Note on this clone: This sample also contains other DNA sequences that code for the same CDR3. For the CDR3, the DNA is TGTGCCAGCAGCCCTCAGGGCTCCACTGAAGCTTTCTTT. Its protein is CASSPQGSTEAFF. V gene TRBV7-9 combines with J gene TRBJ1-1; a possible D gene is TRBD1 (5 bases). The CDR3 contains 13 residues. V lost 5 bases and J 4 bases, leaving 11 bases between the germline ends. Germline values: CDR1 SEHNR, CDR2 FQNEAQ (reference sequence). The entire variable domain, with the rest obtained from reference TRBV7-9 and TRBJ1-1, is as follows: DTGVSQNPRHKITKRGQNVTFRCDPISEHNRLYWYRQTLGQGPEFLTYFQNEAQLEKSRLLSDRFSAERPKGSFSTLEIQRTEQGDSAMYLCASSPQGSTEAFFGQGTRLTVV.

The sample holds a few counts of this clone. The chain employs TRBV18 and TRBJ2-3; 10 bases line up with TRBD2. The V gene end was trimmed by 4 bases and the J gene end by 3 bases; junction bases not matched to a gene: 4. Germline V gene lookup returns CDR1 KGHSH and CDR2 LQKENI. This CDR3 comprises 15 residues. CDR3 protein: CASSQLAGNTDTQYF. For the CDR3, the DNA is TGTGCCAGCTCACAACTAGCGGGGAATACAGATACGCAGTATTTT.

CDR3 nucleotides: TGCAGCGTTGCGAGCGGGCAAGAGACCCAGTACTTC. As protein: CSVASGQETQYF. The chain links TRBV29-1 to TRBJ2-5, with D possibly being TRBD2 (6 bases). CDR3 length: 12 amino acids. The V gene's germline CDR1 is SQVTM and CDR2 ANQGSEA. V lost 4 bases and J 2 bases, leaving 8 bases between the germline ends.

Only a few counts were recorded for this clone. This chain connects TRBV19 to TRBJ1-1; no clear D. CDR3 length: 13 residues. Germline CDR1 LNHDA, CDR2 SQIVND (reference sequence). The V end was cut by 7 bases, the J end by 4 bases, with 13 bases between. Here the CDR3 reads CASTAMGSTEAFF. The CDR3 DNA reads TGTGCCAGTACCGCCATGGGGAGCACTGAAGCTTTCTTT.

This chain connects TRBV18 to TRBJ2-4; D assignment may be TRBD1 or TRBD2 (9 bases each). Germline values: CDR1 KGHSH, CDR2 LQKENI. V lost 5 bases to trimming and J lost 6 bases, with 29 bases between them. This CDR3 contains 19 residues. DNA of the CDR3: TGTGCCAGCTCATCCGGGACAGGGTTTCCTAGCGGGATGAGAAACATTCAGTACTTC. Protein product: CASSSGTGFPSGMRNIQYF.

The V and J genes are TRBV21-1 and TRBJ1-3. TRBV21-1 is designated a pseudogene. This CDR3 comprises 13 residues. For the CDR3, the DNA is TGTGCCAGCACCCCCGTAAATGGAAACACCATATATTTT. Encoded protein: CASTPVNGNTIYF.

The chain combines TRBV2 with TRBJ2-3; tentative D call: TRBD2 (7 bases). The germline V gene has CDR1 SNHLY and CDR2 FYNNEI. The CDR3 is 15 residues long. V dropped 8 bases and J dropped 0 bases, with 15 bases sitting between them. CDR3 residues: CASLGGRTSTDTQYF. The DNA for the CDR3 is TGTGCCAGCTTGGGGGGGCGGACTAGCACAGATACGCAGTATTTT.

J is TRBJ2-7 and V is TRBV9; weak D call: TRBD2 (5 bases). CDR3 length equals 15 residues. CDR1 is SGDLS and CDR2 is YYNGEE in the germline V gene. V was cut by 0 bases and J by 3 bases, with 13 bases left in between. The CDR3 here is CASSVVGGPFYEQYF. The CDR3 region has the DNA TGTGCCAGCAGCGTAGTCGGCGGGCCCTTCTACGAGCAGTACTTC.

This clone appeared a few times. The V gene is TRBV30, the J gene TRBJ1-3; D uncertain. Germline V gene sequence: CDR1 GTSNPN, CDR2 SVGIG (reference sequence). The CDR3 runs to 14 residues. Trimming left V 4 bases short and J 0 bases short, with 10 bases between. The CDR3 coding sequence is TGTGCCTGGAACGGTGGTTTCTCTGGAAACACCATATATTTT. Its translation is CAWNGGFSGNTIYF.

This clone was seen only a few times. This chain uses TRBV10-2 with TRBJ2-7, with D unresolved. Germline values: CDR1 WSHSY, CDR2 SAAADI. V shed 3 bases and J shed 4 bases, with 7 bases lying between them. This CDR3 is built from 12 residues. The CDR3 nucleotides read TGCGCCAGCAGTGAAGCTCATTACGAGCAGTACTTC. Translating it yields CASSEAHYEQYF.

This clone showed up just a few times. This sequence joins TRBV30 and TRBJ2-1, with TRBD2 as a possible D gene (6 bases). Germline assignment: CDR1 GTSNPN and CDR2 SVGIG (reference sequence). Trimming stripped 8 bases from V and 11 bases from J, with 19 bases between. CDR3 size: 12 residues. CDR3 loop: CAGKTPGTQQFF. In nucleotides, the CDR3 is TGTGCCGGAAAGACCCCCGGGACTCAGCAGTTCTTC.

V is TRBV10-3 and J is TRBJ2-4; D not certain. The CDR3 totals 12 residues. The germline V and J ends were trimmed by 3 bases and 7 bases, with 7 bases remaining between them. Germline values: CDR1 ENHRY, CDR2 SYGVKD. The CDR3 nucleotides read TGTGCCATCAGTGATAATTTGAACATTCAGTACTTC. Translation: CAISDNLNIQYF.

V usage is TRBV6-5 and J usage is TRBJ2-7; 9 bases line up with TRBD1. CDR1 and CDR2 (germline): MNHEY, SVGAGI. Trimming cost V 6 bases and J 3 bases; bases outside gene matches: 3. The CDR3 is 13 amino acids. The CDR3 coding sequence is TGTGCCAGCAGAACGGGACAGGGCTACGAGCAGTACTTC. This encodes CASRTGQGYEQYF.

V usage is TRBV15 and J usage is TRBJ2-3, with 10 bases lining up with TRBD2. This CDR3 region has 16 residues. CDR1 LNHNV and CDR2 YYDKDF come from the germline V gene (reference sequence). J was trimmed by 4 bases and V by 1 base; bases with no gene match: 5. The CDR3 reads CATSRVSGGGPDTQYF. The DNA for the CDR3 is TGTGCCACCAGCAGAGTCAGCGGGGGGGGCCCAGATACGCAGTATTTT.